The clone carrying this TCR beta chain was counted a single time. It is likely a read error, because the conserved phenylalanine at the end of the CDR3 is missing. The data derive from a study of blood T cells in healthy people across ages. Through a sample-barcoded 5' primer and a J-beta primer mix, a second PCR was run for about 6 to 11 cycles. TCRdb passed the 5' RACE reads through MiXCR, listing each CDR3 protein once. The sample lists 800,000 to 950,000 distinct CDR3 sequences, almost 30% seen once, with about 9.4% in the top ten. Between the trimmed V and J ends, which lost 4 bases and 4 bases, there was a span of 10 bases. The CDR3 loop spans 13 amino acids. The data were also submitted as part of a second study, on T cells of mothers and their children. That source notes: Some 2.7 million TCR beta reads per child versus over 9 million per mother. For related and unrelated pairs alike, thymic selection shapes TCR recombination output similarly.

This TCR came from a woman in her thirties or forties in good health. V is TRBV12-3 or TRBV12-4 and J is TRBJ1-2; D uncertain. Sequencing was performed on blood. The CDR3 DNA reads TGTGCCAGCAGTTCTAGGGAAACCTATGGCTACACCTGC. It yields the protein CASSSRETYGYTC.